The source of this T cell receptor beta chain is a study of T cell clones after liver transplantation. For the study at large: TCRbeta sequencing after a pre-transplant mixed lymphocyte reaction identified graft-donor-reactive clones, later tracked in post-transplant blood.

J was trimmed by 8 bases and V by 3 bases; bases with no gene match: 12. The germline V gene encodes CDR1 SEHNR and CDR2 FQNEAQ (reference sequence). CDR3 length equals 17 residues. Assay: immunoSEQ multiplex PCR; the TCRdb copy retains only in-frame clones and omits some. The repertoire includes about 60,000 clones, 70% to 80% of them detected once, and roughly 15% sits in the top ten. The chain combines TRBV7-9 with TRBJ2-1; 11 nucleotides line up with TRBD2. This sample comprised CD4+ T cells from blood, obtained before liver transplant. This clonotype was sampled from a human donor who received a liver transplant. This chain's CDR3 is CASSFWTSGSRGDEQFF. The CDR3 bases are TGTGCCAGCAGCTTTTGGACTAGCGGGTCCCGCGGGGATGAGCAGTTCTTC.